In this sample, the clone carrying this T cell receptor beta chain turned up a few times. Its antigen is not identified. The record originates from a study of T-cell memory formation after mild COVID-19. Study details: For the most part, TCR clusters were specific to one donor.

The CDR3 has 15 residues. Unmatched junction bases numbered 7, after V lost 6 bases and J lost 1 base. Study-level results: Most CD4+ clones that shrank were in CM and EM, while CD8+ ones turned up in EMRA.

TCRdb reprocessed the 5' RACE reads via MiXCR and lists one record per CDR3 protein. The sample holds 150,000 to 200,000 distinct CDR3 sequences, about 15% seen once. The receptor's source is an adult woman who had mild COVID-19 (a few samples of this study predate the infection). Cell type and time point are not known. Sequencing used PBMCs or a T cell subset sorted from them (not recorded which). The chain uses TRBV12-3 or TRBV12-4 and TRBJ2-5, with 8 bases identical to TRBD1. CDR3 protein: CASRSSTGAQETQYF. CDR3 DNA sequence: TGTGCCAGCAGGTCCTCGACAGGGGCCCAAGAGACCCAGTACTTC.